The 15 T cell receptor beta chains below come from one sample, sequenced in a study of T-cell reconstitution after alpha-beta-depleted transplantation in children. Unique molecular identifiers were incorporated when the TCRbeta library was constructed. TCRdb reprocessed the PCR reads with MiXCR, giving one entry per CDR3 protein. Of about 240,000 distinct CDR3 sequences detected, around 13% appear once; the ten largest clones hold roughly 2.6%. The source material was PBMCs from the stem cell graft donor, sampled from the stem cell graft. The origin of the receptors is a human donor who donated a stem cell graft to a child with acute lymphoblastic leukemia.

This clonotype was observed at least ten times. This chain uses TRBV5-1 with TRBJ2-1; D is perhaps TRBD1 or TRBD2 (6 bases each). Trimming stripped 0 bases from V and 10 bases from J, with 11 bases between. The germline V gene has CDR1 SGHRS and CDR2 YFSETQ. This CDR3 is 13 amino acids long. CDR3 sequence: CASSLEGGREQFF. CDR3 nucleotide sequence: TGCGCCAGCAGCTTGGAAGGGGGGAGAGAGCAGTTCTTC.

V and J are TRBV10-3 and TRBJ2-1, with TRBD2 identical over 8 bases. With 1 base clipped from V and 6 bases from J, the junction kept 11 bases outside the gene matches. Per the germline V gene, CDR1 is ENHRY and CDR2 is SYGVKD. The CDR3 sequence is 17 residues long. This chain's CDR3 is CAISELSGGARGNEQFF. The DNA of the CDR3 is TGTGCCATCAGTGAGTTGTCGGGGGGGGCTAGAGGCAATGAGCAGTTCTTC.

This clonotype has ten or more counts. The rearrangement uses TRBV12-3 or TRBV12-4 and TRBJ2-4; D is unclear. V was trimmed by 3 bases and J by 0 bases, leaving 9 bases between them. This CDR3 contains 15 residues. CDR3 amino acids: CASSFSGLAKNIQYF. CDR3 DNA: TGTGCCAGCAGTTTTTCGGGTTTAGCCAAAAACATTCAGTACTTC.

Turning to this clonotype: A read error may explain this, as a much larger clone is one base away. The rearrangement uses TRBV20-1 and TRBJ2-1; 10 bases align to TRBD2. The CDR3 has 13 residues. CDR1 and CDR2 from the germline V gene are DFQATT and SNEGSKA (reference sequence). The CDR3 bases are TGCGGTGCTAGCCGCCTAGCGGGAGTAGAGCAGTTCTTC. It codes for CGASRLAGVEQFF.

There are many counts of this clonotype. Here the CDR3 reads CASSLAVIGEQFF. The CDR3 DNA reads as TGTGCCAGCAGCTTAGCAGTAATAGGGGAGCAGTTCTTC. The chain joins TRBV7-2 to TRBJ2-1; D is uncertain. Germline lookup yields CDR1 SGHTA and CDR2 FQGNSA. V gave up 0 bases and J gave up 10 bases, with 10 bases separating them. The CDR3 length is 13 residues.

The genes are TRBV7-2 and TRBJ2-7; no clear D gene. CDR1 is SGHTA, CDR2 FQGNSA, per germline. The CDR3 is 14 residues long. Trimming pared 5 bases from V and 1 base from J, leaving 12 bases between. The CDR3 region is CASSLQPRSYEQYF. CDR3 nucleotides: TGTGCCAGCAGCCTGCAACCTAGATCCTACGAGCAGTACTTC.

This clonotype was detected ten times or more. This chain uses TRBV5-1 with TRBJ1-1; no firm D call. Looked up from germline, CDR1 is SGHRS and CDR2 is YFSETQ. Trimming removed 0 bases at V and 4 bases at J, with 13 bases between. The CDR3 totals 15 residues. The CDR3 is CASSLAAVVGTEAFF. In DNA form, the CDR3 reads TGCGCCAGCAGCTTGGCCGCGGTTGTCGGCACTGAAGCTTTCTTT.

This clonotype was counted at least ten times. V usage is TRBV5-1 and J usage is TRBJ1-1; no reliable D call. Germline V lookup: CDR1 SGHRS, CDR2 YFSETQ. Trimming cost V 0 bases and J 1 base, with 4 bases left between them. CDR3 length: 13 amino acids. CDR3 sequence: CASSLEGNTEAFF. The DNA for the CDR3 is TGCGCCAGCAGCTTGGAGGGGAACACTGAAGCTTTCTTT.

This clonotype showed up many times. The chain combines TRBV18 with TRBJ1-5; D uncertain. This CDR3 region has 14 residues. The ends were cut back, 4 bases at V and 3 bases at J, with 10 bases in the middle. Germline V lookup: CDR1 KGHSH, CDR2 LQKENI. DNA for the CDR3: TGTGCCAGCTCACTCGATCTGGTCAATCAGCCCCAGCATTTT. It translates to CASSLDLVNQPQHF.

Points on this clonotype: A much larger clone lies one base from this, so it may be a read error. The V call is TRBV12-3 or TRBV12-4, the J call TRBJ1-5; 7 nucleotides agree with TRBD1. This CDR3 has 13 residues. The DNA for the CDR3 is TGTGCCAGCAGTTTAGTGGGACAGAAGCCCCAGCAATTT. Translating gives CASSLVGQKPQQF.

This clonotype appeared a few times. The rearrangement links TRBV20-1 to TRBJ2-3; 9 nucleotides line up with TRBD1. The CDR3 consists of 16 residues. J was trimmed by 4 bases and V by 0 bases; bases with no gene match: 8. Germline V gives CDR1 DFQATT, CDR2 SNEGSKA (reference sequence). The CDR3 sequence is CSARDPGQGTPDTQYF. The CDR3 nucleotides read TGCAGTGCTAGAGATCCGGGACAGGGCACACCAGATACGCAGTATTTT.

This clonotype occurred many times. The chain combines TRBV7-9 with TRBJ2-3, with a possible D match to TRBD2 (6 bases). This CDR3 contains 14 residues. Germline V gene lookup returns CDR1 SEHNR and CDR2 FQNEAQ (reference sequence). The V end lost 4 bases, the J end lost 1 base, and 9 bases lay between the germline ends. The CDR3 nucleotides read TGTGCCAGCAGCTCCTGGGGGGGCACAGATACGCAGTATTTT. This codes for CASSSWGGTDTQYF. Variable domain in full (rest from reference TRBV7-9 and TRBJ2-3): DTGVSQNPRHKITKRGQNVTFRCDPISEHNRLYWYRQTLGQGPEFLTYFQNEAQLEKSRLLSDRFSAERPKGSFSTLEIQRTEQGDSAMYLCASSSWGGTDTQYFGPGTRLTVL.

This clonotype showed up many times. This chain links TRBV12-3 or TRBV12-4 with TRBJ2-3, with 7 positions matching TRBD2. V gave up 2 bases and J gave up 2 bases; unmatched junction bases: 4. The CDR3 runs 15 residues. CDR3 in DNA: TGTGCCAGCAGTTTAACGAGCGGGGCCACAGATACGCAGTATTTT. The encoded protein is CASSLTSGATDTQYF.

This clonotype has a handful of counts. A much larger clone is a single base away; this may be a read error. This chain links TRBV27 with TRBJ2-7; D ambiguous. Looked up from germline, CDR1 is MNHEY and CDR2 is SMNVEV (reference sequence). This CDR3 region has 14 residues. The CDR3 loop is CASSWPGPMGEQYF. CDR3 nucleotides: TGTGCCAGTAGTTGGCCCGGGCCCATGGGTGAGCAGTACTTC.

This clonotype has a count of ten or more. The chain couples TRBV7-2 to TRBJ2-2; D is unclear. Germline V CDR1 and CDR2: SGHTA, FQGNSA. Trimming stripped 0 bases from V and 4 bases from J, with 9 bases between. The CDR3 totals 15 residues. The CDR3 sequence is CASSLALSGTGELFF. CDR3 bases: TGTGCCAGCAGCTTAGCCCTGTCTGGCACCGGGGAGCTGTTTTTT.